The rows below give T cell receptor beta chains drawn from one sample of a study of T cells in Graves' hyperthyroidism and ophthalmopathy. TCRdb reprocessed the multiplex PCR reads via MiXCR and lists one record per CDR3 protein. The data hold some 440,000 distinct CDR3 sequences, with approximately 15% observed a single time. Sequences were obtained from blood. The receptors were sampled from a woman aged 18-29 years with Graves' hyperthyroidism. The conserved cysteine and the conserved F or W are not part of the CDR3 here. Each record gives: J gene, V gene, CDR3 protein.

TRBJ2-4 TRBV10-3 AISESKRLAKNIQY
TRBJ2-5 TRBV3-1 ASSLNGAQETQY
TRBJ2-1 TRBV7-2 ASSVRGGSYNEQF
TRBJ2-7 TRBV29-1 SVLIGLSSYEQY
TRBJ1-2 TRBV20-1 SARGRRHRDRGPSGYGYT
TRBJ1-5 TRBV12-5 ASGLQGKVKPQH
TRBJ2-2 TRBV7-2 ASTRLWGGVTGELF
TRBJ1-5 TRBV19 ASSRGTGFQPQH
TRBJ1-5 TRBV6-5 ASSYEGQVNQPQH
TRBJ1-5 TRBV15 ATSKFGRARLTDQPQH
TRBJ1-6 TRBV18 ASSAPVTGNSPLH
TRBJ2-1 TRBV20-1 SARARDYLRHEQF
TRBJ2-1 TRBV5-1 ASSLAPSGSYNEQF
TRBJ1-2 TRBV12-3/TRBV12-4 ASQGLRGTHGYT
TRBJ2-7 TRBV6-2/TRBV6-3 ASRLSTSVEQY
TRBJ1-3 TRBV6-5 ASSYEGLSGNTIY
TRBJ2-5 TRBV24-1 ATSDWAGGRGETQY
TRBJ1-1 TRBV30 AWTGGGQVAF
TRBJ2-1 TRBV20-1 SARLAGDNYNEQF
TRBJ2-5 TRBV3-1 ASSFSGSQHGETQY
TRBJ2-7 TRBV18 ASSLTVRQYEQY
TRBJ2-7 TRBV2 ASTLAGKPDEQY
TRBJ1-2 TRBV7-9 ASSSAGRANYGYT
TRBJ2-7 TRBV28 ASCSGTVKGEQY
TRBJ2-2 TRBV29-1 SVEDRGYTGELF
TRBJ2-7 TRBV7-9 ASSLAWGYEQY
TRBJ2-6 TRBV30 AYKEGSGANVLT
TRBJ1-1 TRBV5-1 ASALEGSWATEAF
TRBJ1-2 TRBV20-1 SAREGWDYGYT
TRBJ2-3 TRBV20-1 SARSSGRPDTQY
TRBJ1-1 TRBV29-1 SVKTGTFRTEAF
TRBJ2-2 TRBV12-3/TRBV12-4 ASSARGSKVGELF